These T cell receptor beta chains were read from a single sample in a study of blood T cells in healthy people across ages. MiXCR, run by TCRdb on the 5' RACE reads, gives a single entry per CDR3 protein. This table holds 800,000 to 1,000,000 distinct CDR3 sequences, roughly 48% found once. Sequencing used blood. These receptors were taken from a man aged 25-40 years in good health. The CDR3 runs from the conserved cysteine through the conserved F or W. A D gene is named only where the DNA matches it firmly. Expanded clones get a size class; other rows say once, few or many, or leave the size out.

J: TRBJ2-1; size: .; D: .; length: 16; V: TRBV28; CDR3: CASSLPLGGSYNEQFF; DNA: TGTGCCAGCAGCCTGCCATTGGGGGGCTCCTACAATGAGCAGTTCTTC
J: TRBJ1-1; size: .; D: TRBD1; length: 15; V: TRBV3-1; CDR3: CASSQSDRDTSEAFF; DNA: TGTGCCAGCAGCCAATCGGACAGGGACACGTCGGAAGCTTTCTTT
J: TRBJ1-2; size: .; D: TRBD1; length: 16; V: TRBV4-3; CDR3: CASSRHLGQSNYGYTF; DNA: TGCGCCAGCAGCCGGCACCTGGGACAGTCTAACTATGGCTACACCTTC
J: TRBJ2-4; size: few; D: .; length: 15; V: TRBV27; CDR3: CASSPEGGPKNIQYF; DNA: TGTGCCAGCAGTCCGGAGGGGGGGCCCAAAAACATTCAGTACTTC
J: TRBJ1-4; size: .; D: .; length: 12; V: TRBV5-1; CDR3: CASSPWGEKLFF; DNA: TGCGCCAGCAGCCCGTGGGGCGAAAAACTGTTTTTT
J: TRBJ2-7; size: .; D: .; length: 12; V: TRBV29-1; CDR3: CSEVHSYNEQYF; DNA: TGCAGCGAAGTCCACAGCTACAATGAGCAGTACTTC
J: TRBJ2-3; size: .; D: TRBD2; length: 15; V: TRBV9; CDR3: CASSLAGEHTDTQYF; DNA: TGTGCCAGCAGCTTAGCGGGGGAACACACAGATACGCAGTATTTT
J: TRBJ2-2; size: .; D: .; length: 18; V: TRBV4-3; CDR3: CASSQDRVPTGSAGELFF; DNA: TGCGCCAGCAGCCAAGATCGGGTCCCGACGGGCTCGGCCGGGGAGCTGTTTTTT
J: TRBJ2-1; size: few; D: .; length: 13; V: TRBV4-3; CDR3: CASSHSGYNEQFF; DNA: TGCGCCAGCAGCCATTCGGGGTACAATGAGCAGTTCTTC
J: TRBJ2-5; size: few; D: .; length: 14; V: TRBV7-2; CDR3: CASSRKGLVETQYF; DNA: TGTGCCAGCAGCAGGAAAGGGCTTGTAGAGACCCAGTACTTC
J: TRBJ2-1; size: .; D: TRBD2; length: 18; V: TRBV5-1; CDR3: CASSLGLAGSPSYNEQFF; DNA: TGCGCCAGCAGCCTAGGACTAGCGGGTTCCCCATCCTACAATGAGCAGTTCTTC
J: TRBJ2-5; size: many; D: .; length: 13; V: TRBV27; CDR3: CASSLWGQETQYF; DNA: TGTGCCAGCAGTTTATGGGGCCAAGAGACCCAGTACTTC
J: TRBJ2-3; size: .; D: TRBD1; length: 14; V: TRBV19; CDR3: CASTRTGSTDTQYF; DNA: TGTGCCAGTACCCGGACAGGCAGCACAGATACGCAGTATTTT
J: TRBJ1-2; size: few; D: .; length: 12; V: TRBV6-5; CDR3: CASSAANYGYTF; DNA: TGTGCCAGCAGTGCGGCTAACTATGGCTACACCTTC
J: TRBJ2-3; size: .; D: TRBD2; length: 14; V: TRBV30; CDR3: CAWRLAGGTDTQYF; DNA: TGTGCCTGGAGACTAGCGGGGGGTACAGATACGCAGTATTTT
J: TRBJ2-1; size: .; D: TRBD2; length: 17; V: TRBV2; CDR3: CASSEAGRGALYNEQFF; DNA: TGTGCCAGCAGTGAAGCTGGGCGGGGGGCCCTCTACAATGAGCAGTTCTTC
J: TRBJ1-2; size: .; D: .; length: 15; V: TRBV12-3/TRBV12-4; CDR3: CASSLPAVSNYGYTF; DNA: TGTGCCAGCAGTTTACCAGCGGTCTCCAACTATGGCTACACCTTC
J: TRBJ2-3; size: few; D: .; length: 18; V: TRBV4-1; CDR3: CASSQAVNGRIGTDTQYF; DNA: TGCGCCAGCAGCCAGGCGGTGAACGGCCGGATCGGTACAGATACGCAGTATTTT
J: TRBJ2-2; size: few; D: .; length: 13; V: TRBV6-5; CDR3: CASSYISPGELFF; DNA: TGTGCCAGCAGTTATATAAGTCCCGGGGAGCTGTTTTTT
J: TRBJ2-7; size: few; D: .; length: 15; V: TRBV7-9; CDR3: CASSRRDRENYEQYF; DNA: TGTGCCAGCAGCCGCCGGGACCGCGAGAACTACGAGCAGTACTTC
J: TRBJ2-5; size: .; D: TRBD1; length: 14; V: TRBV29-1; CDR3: CSVAKTGGFETQYF; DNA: TGCAGCGTTGCGAAGACAGGGGGCTTCGAGACCCAGTACTTC
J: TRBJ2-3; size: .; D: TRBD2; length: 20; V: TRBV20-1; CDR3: CSASRPTTPAAGRSTDTQYF; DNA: TGCAGTGCTTCTAGACCCACTACTCCAGCAGCGGGACGTAGCACAGATACGCAGTATTTT
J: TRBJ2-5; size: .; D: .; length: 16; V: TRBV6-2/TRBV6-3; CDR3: CVSSTLGVAIPTTQYF; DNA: TGTGTCAGCAGTACCCTCGGGGTCGCGATACCAACGACCCAGTACTTC
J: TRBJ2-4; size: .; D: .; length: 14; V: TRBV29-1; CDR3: CSVVGLLAKNIQYF; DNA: TGCAGCGTTGTTGGCTTACTAGCCAAAAACATTCAGTACTTC
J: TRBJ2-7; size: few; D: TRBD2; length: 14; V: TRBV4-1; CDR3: CASSQVGLAYEQYF; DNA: TGCGCCAGCAGCCAAGTAGGACTAGCCTACGAGCAGTACTTC
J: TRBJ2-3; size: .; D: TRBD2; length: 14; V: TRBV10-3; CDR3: CAISDAGETDTQYF; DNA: TGTGCCATCAGTGACGCGGGGGAAACAGATACGCAGTATTTT
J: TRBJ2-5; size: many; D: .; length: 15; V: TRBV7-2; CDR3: CASSFSDSNQETQYF; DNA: TGTGCCAGCAGCTTCTCCGACTCGAACCAAGAGACCCAGTACTTC